This T cell receptor beta chain was observed in a study of post-analysis software for immune sequencing data. CDR3 length: 13 amino acids. CDR1 and CDR2 (germline): SNHLY, FYNNEI. Unique molecular identifiers featured in each of the TCR beta cDNA libraries. MiXCR, run by TCRdb on the PCR reads, gives a single entry per CDR3 protein. The sample records 800,000 to 950,000 distinct CDR3 sequences, roughly 50% being singletons. Study conclusions and caveats: Patients showed TRBV5-6, TRBV5-1 and TRBV20-1 among 4 or 5 TRBV segments more frequent than in controls.

A remark on this clonotype: The antigen remains unidentified.

The sequence derives from a girl aged 5-17 years with multiple sclerosis. The sequenced sample was blood. The genes are TRBV2 and TRBJ2-4; D call uncertain. With the DNA end fitting TRBJ2-7 better, the J assignment may be wrong. The CDR3 loop reads CASSGVVLHEQYF. The CDR3 DNA reads TGTGCCAGCAGTGGCGTAGTTCTGCACGAGCAGTACTTC.